These 9 T cell receptor beta chains originate from one sample sequenced in a study of OX40 agonist ivuxolimab in advanced cancers. The protocol was immunoSEQ multiplex PCR, while the TCRdb copy is restricted to in-frame clones and leaves out a portion. The repertoire has fewer than 200,000 clones, roughly 94% of them found once; the top ten carry about 0.31%. The sample in question was CD4+ or CD8+ T cells sorted from blood, obtained in a trial of the OX40 agonist ivuxolimab. The receptor set was obtained from an adult with an advanced solid tumor such as melanoma, head and neck, liver or kidney cancer.

This rearrangement joins TRBV5-1 to TRBJ2-1; 8 nucleotides match TRBD1. The V gene end was trimmed by 2 bases and the J gene end by 1 base; junction bases not matched to a gene: 5. The CDR3 extends over 16 amino acids. From germline, CDR1 is SGHRS and CDR2 YFSETQ. CDR3 sequence reads: CASSFRGQGSYNEQFF. Here the CDR3 DNA reads TGCGCCAGCAGCTTCAGGGGGCAGGGGTCCTACAATGAGCAGTTCTTC.

Here the CDR3 reads CASSPSNRASETQYF. CDR3 nucleotides: TGTGCCAGCAGTCCCTCCAACCGGGCATCAGAGACCCAGTACTTC. The rearrangement joins TRBV7-7 to TRBJ2-5, with D unresolved. Per the germline V gene, CDR1 is SSHAT and CDR2 is FNYEAQ (reference sequence). This CDR3 contains 15 residues. Trimming took 6 bases from V and 4 from J, leaving 18 bases between them.

This chain links TRBV4-1 with TRBJ2-2; 8 nucleotides agree with TRBD1. Germline-derived CDR1 and CDR2 are MGHRA and YSYEKL. Losses at the gene ends were 4 bases for V and 5 bases for J; bases not matched to a gene: 9. CDR3 length: 16 amino acids. DNA of the CDR3: TGCGCCAGCAGCCGAGTGACAGGGGAGGATACCGGGGAGCTGTTTTTT. Residues: CASSRVTGEDTGELFF.

J is TRBJ2-1 and V is TRBV6-6; 9 positions match TRBD1. The CDR3 runs 13 residues. Germline trimming cut 5 bases from V and 8 bases from J; bases unmatched to any gene: 4. Germline CDR1 is MNHNY and CDR2 is SVGAGI (reference sequence). In DNA form, the CDR3 reads TGTGCCAGCAGTAGGGACAGGGCTTATGAGCAGTTCTTC. It codes for CASSRDRAYEQFF.

The genes are TRBV6-5 and TRBJ1-3, with D perhaps TRBD1 (6 bases). Germline CDR1 MNHEY, CDR2 SVGAGI. Trimming pared 0 bases from V and 6 bases from J, leaving 15 bases between. This CDR3 is 16 amino acids long. CDR3: CASSYSSTGSPNTIYF. In nucleotides, the CDR3 is TGTGCCAGCAGTTACTCGTCAACAGGGTCCCCAAACACCATATATTTT.

The V gene is TRBV7-9, the J gene TRBJ2-7; 8 positions match TRBD1. Germline values: CDR1 SEHNR, CDR2 FQNEAQ (reference sequence). Trimming removed 2 bases from V and 5 bases from J; junction bases left unmatched: 5. The CDR3 extends over 14 amino acids. The CDR3 nucleotides read TGTGCCAGCAGCTTACAGGGGGCGATGGACGAGCAGTACTTC. Amino acids: CASSLQGAMDEQYF.

The V gene is TRBV20-1, the J gene TRBJ1-2; D gene ambiguous. Germline lookup yields CDR1 DFQATT and CDR2 SNEGSKA (reference sequence). Trimming shortened V by 6 bases and J by 8 bases, and 7 bases separated the two germline ends. The CDR3 totals 9 residues. The CDR3 nucleotides read TGCAGTGCCGAACGGGGCTACACCTTC. Translated, it gives CSAERGYTF.

The chain links TRBV27 to TRBJ1-5; 7 bases match TRBD1. CDR1 and CDR2 from the germline V gene are MNHEY and SMNVEV (reference sequence). The CDR3 has 16 amino acids. The V gene end was trimmed by 2 bases and the J gene end by 7 bases; junction bases not matched to a gene: 11. CDR3 sequence: CASSLRQGGPGQPQHF. CDR3 sequence (DNA): TGTGCCAGCAGTTTACGGCAGGGGGGTCCGGGGCAGCCCCAGCATTTT.

This chain links TRBV4-1 with TRBJ2-5, with 14 bases identical to TRBD2. Trimming cost V 4 bases and J 5 bases; bases outside gene matches: 9. CDR1 is MGHRA, CDR2 YSYEKL, per germline. The CDR3 runs 17 residues. The DNA for the CDR3 is TGCGCCAGCAGCCGCCCTAGACTAGCGGGGGGGTGGGAGACCCAGTACTTC. Amino acid sequence: CASSRPRLAGGWETQYF.